The rows below give T cell receptor beta chains drawn from one sample of a study of T cells after yellow fever vaccination. Each CDR3 protein is one row after TCRdb ran MiXCR on the 5' RACE reads. Of some 110,000 distinct CDR3 sequences in the sample, 8% to 9.5% are singletons; the top ten hold less than 30%. The sequenced sample was CD8+ T cells sorted from PBMCs, obtained 45 days after the yellow fever booster vaccination. Source of these receptors: a man aged 30 to 45 who received the YFV17D yellow fever vaccine. Each CDR3 is given with its conserved first and last residue. A D gene is named only where the DNA matches it firmly. Some rows have no size entry. The others give once, few or many, or a class for an expanded clone.

CDR3: CAISDATVTEAFF; DNA: TGTGCCATCAGTGATGCTACGGTCACTGAAGCTTTCTTT; size: many; J: TRBJ1-1; V: TRBV10-3; length: 13; D: .
CDR3: CASRGLGGTQYF; DNA: TGTGCCAGCAGGGGGCTTGGAGGTACGCAGTATTTT; size: few; J: TRBJ2-3; V: TRBV6-6; length: 12; D: .
CDR3: CASSPIGELVNYNEQFF; DNA: TGTGCCAGCAGCCCCATTGGGGAACTGGTAAATTACAATGAGCAGTTCTTC; size: .; J: TRBJ2-1; V: TRBV4-2; length: 17; D: .
CDR3: CASSFDQYNEQFF; DNA: TGCGCCAGCAGCTTCGACCAATACAATGAGCAGTTCTTC; size: many; J: TRBJ2-1; V: TRBV4-1; length: 13; D: .
CDR3: CASSYGIYNEQFF; DNA: TGTGCCAGCAGTTACGGGATCTACAATGAGCAGTTCTTC; size: many; J: TRBJ2-1; V: TRBV6-5; length: 13; D: .
CDR3: CASSDRTGPFSDEQFF; DNA: TGTGCCAGCAGTGACCGGACAGGGCCTTTCTCGGATGAGCAGTTCTTC; size: many; J: TRBJ2-1; V: TRBV28; length: 16; D: TRBD1
CDR3: CASSQENFSGGVAYEQYF; DNA: TGTGCCAGCAGCCAAGAGAACTTTAGCGGCGGAGTTGCTTACGAGCAGTACTTC; size: many; J: TRBJ2-7; V: TRBV4-2; length: 18; D: .
CDR3: CASSYGDGSTDTQYF; DNA: TGTGCCAGCAGTTATGGGGACGGGAGCACAGATACGCAGTATTTT; size: many; J: TRBJ2-3; V: TRBV6-5; length: 15; D: .
CDR3: CASNLGVTGGSSYNEQFF; DNA: TGTGCCAGCAACCTAGGCGTGACAGGGGGAAGCTCCTACAATGAGCAGTTCTTC; size: .; J: TRBJ2-1; V: TRBV28; length: 18; D: TRBD1
CDR3: CASSYSTSGNPYEQYF; DNA: TGTGCCAGCAGTTATTCAACTAGCGGGAACCCCTACGAGCAGTACTTC; size: many; J: TRBJ2-7; V: TRBV6-2/TRBV6-3; length: 16; D: TRBD2
CDR3: CASSRYSYEQYF; DNA: TGTGCCAGCAGCCGATACTCCTACGAGCAGTACTTC; size: many; J: TRBJ2-7; V: TRBV7-9; length: 12; D: .
CDR3: CASSQARSSYNSPLHF; DNA: TGCGCCAGCAGCCAAGCGAGAAGCTCCTATAATTCACCCCTCCACTTT; size: many; J: TRBJ1-6; V: TRBV4-3; length: 16; D: .
CDR3: CASSVLTTTANTGELFF; DNA: TGTGCCAGCAGCGTACTAACGACTACCGCCAACACCGGGGAGCTGTTTTTT; size: few; J: TRBJ2-2; V: TRBV9; length: 17; D: .
CDR3: CASSRVTYNEQFF; DNA: TGCGCCAGCAGCCGAGTAACCTACAATGAGCAGTTCTTC; size: few; J: TRBJ2-1; V: TRBV5-1; length: 13; D: .
CDR3: CSARDRGLAGGTYNEQFF; DNA: TGCAGTGCTAGAGATAGGGGACTAGCGGGAGGTACCTACAATGAGCAGTTCTTC; size: many; J: TRBJ2-1; V: TRBV20-1; length: 18; D: TRBD2
CDR3: CSVEDVAGTYGYTF; DNA: TGCAGCGTTGAAGATGTGGCAGGGACCTATGGCTACACCTTC; size: .; J: TRBJ1-2; V: TRBV29-1; length: 14; D: .
CDR3: CSARGRGRADEQFF; DNA: TGCAGTGCTAGGGGCCGCGGGAGGGCAGATGAGCAGTTCTTC; size: few; J: TRBJ2-1; V: TRBV20-1; length: 14; D: TRBD2
CDR3: CASSLEGQGDTEAFF; DNA: TGCGCCAGCAGCTTGGAGGGACAGGGCGACACTGAAGCTTTCTTT; size: many; J: TRBJ1-1; V: TRBV5-1; length: 15; D: TRBD1
CDR3: CASSQVIGQGSEAFF; DNA: TGCGCCAGCAGCCAAGTGATTGGACAGGGATCTGAAGCTTTCTTT; size: many; J: TRBJ1-1; V: TRBV4-3; length: 15; D: TRBD1
CDR3: CASSHNLPGPGRETQYF; DNA: TGTGCCAGCAGTCACAACCTCCCCGGACCAGGAAGAGAGACCCAGTACTTC; size: .; J: TRBJ2-5; V: TRBV7-6; length: 17; D: .
CDR3: CASSQTPGQSTGELFF; DNA: TGCGCCAGCAGCCAAACACCGGGACAATCCACCGGGGAGCTGTTTTTT; size: many; J: TRBJ2-2; V: TRBV4-3; length: 16; D: .
CDR3: CSVERQGNMLRETQYF; DNA: TGCAGCGTTGAGCGGCAGGGAAATATGTTAAGAGAGACCCAGTACTTC; size: many; J: TRBJ2-5; V: TRBV29-1; length: 16; D: .
CDR3: CASSLVGHEQYF; DNA: TGTGCCAGCAGCTTAGTGGGCCACGAGCAGTACTTC; size: many; J: TRBJ2-7; V: TRBV7-2; length: 12; D: .
CDR3: CASSLETRSGELFF; DNA: TGTGCCAGCAGCTTGGAGACTAGGTCCGGGGAGCTGTTTTTT; size: .; J: TRBJ2-2; V: TRBV5-4; length: 14; D: .
CDR3: CASSLYENTEAFF; DNA: TGTGCCAGCAGTTTGTACGAGAACACTGAAGCTTTCTTT; size: many; J: TRBJ1-1; V: TRBV12-3/TRBV12-4; length: 13; D: .
CDR3: CASSPAGPLYEQYF; DNA: TGTGCCAGCAGCCCAGCAGGGCCCCTCTACGAGCAGTACTTC; size: many; J: TRBJ2-7; V: TRBV7-8; length: 14; D: .
CDR3: CATSRDWGLAGELFF; DNA: TGTGCCACCAGCAGAGATTGGGGGTTGGCCGGGGAGCTGTTTTTT; size: .; J: TRBJ2-2; V: TRBV15; length: 15; D: .
CDR3: CASGISGAITDTQYF; DNA: TGTGCTAGTGGTATTAGCGGGGCTATCACAGATACGCAGTATTTT; size: many; J: TRBJ2-3; V: TRBV12-5; length: 15; D: TRBD2
CDR3: CASSLVGGGPYNEQFF; DNA: TGCGCCAGCAGCTTGGTTGGGGGAGGGCCCTACAATGAGCAGTTCTTC; size: many; J: TRBJ2-1; V: TRBV5-1; length: 16; D: TRBD2
CDR3: CASSVVSGELFF; DNA: TGTGCCAGCAGCGTTGTATCCGGGGAGCTGTTTTTT; size: many; J: TRBJ2-2; V: TRBV9; length: 12; D: .
CDR3: CASSYSTGYEQYF; DNA: TGTGCCAGCAGTTACTCGACTGGCTACGAGCAGTACTTC; size: many; J: TRBJ2-7; V: TRBV6-5; length: 13; D: .
CDR3: CASSLGGRLSSYNEQFF; DNA: TGCGCCAGCAGCTTGGGGGGGCGGCTGAGCTCCTACAATGAGCAGTTCTTC; size: .; J: TRBJ2-1; V: TRBV5-1; length: 17; D: .
CDR3: CASTTDNTGELFF; DNA: TGTGCCAGCACCACGGACAACACCGGGGAGCTGTTTTTT; size: many; J: TRBJ2-2; V: TRBV28; length: 13; D: .
CDR3: CASSRTYSGSQGQYF; DNA: TGCGCCAGCAGCCGGACATATAGCGGGAGTCAGGGGCAGTACTTC; size: many; J: TRBJ2-7; V: TRBV4-3; length: 15; D: TRBD2
CDR3: CASSLDWVRSYEQYF; DNA: TGCGCCAGCAGCTTGGATTGGGTCCGCTCCTACGAGCAGTACTTC; size: many; J: TRBJ2-7; V: TRBV5-1; length: 15; D: .
CDR3: CASTPGAFSGANVLTF; DNA: TGCGCCAGCACGCCAGGGGCATTCTCTGGGGCCAACGTCCTGACTTTC; size: .; J: TRBJ2-6; V: TRBV5-1; length: 16; D: .
CDR3: CASSLSGIYEQYF; DNA: TGTGCCAGCAGCCTGTCTGGTATCTACGAGCAGTACTTC; size: many; J: TRBJ2-7; V: TRBV14; length: 13; D: .
CDR3: CSVFPSESTDTQYF; DNA: TGCAGCGTTTTTCCTAGCGAGAGCACAGATACGCAGTATTTT; size: many; J: TRBJ2-3; V: TRBV29-1; length: 14; D: .
CDR3: CASGTGTATNEKLFF; DNA: TGTGCCAGCGGAACCGGGACGGCAACTAATGAAAAACTGTTTTTT; size: many; J: TRBJ1-4; V: TRBV27; length: 15; D: .
CDR3: CASSLAPLGAGANVLTF; DNA: TGTGCCAGCAGCTTAGCCCCGTTGGGTGCTGGGGCCAACGTCCTGACTTTC; size: .; J: TRBJ2-6; V: TRBV11-2; length: 17; D: .
CDR3: CASSLVYNEQFF; DNA: TGTGCCAGCAGCCTAGTCTACAATGAGCAGTTCTTC; size: many; J: TRBJ2-1; V: TRBV14; length: 12; D: .
CDR3: CASSSGLAENTGELFF; DNA: TGTGCCAGCAGTTCCGGACTAGCGGAAAACACCGGGGAGCTGTTTTTT; size: many; J: TRBJ2-2; V: TRBV6-4; length: 16; D: TRBD2
CDR3: CASTRDSHTGELFF; DNA: TGTGCCAGCACCCGGGACTCCCACACCGGGGAGCTGTTTTTT; size: many; J: TRBJ2-2; V: TRBV6-1; length: 14; D: .
CDR3: CASSLGVRGSMETQYF; DNA: TGTGCCAGCAGCTTAGGGGTACGGGGTTCAATGGAGACCCAGTACTTC; size: many; J: TRBJ2-5; V: TRBV7-3; length: 16; D: .
CDR3: CASSFPETGAPEQFF; DNA: TGTGCCAGCAGCTTTCCCGAAACAGGGGCCCCCGAGCAGTTCTTC; size: .; J: TRBJ2-1; V: TRBV11-2; length: 15; D: TRBD1
CDR3: CSARDRTSYEQYF; DNA: TGCAGTGCTAGAGATAGGACTAGCTACGAGCAGTACTTC; size: many; J: TRBJ2-7; V: TRBV20-1; length: 13; D: TRBD2
CDR3: CATSRDTQYF; DNA: TGTGCCACCAGCAGGGATACGCAGTATTTT; size: many; J: TRBJ2-3; V: TRBV15; length: 10; D: .
CDR3: CASSYSWADEQFF; DNA: TGTGCCAGCAGTTACTCGTGGGCGGATGAGCAGTTCTTC; size: many; J: TRBJ2-1; V: TRBV6-5; length: 13; D: .
CDR3: CASSQDLTSTDTQYF; DNA: TGCGCCAGCAGCCAAGATCTAACTAGCACAGATACGCAGTATTTT; size: many; J: TRBJ2-3; V: TRBV4-3; length: 15; D: .
CDR3: CASSLGWGSETQYF; DNA: TGTGCCAGCAGCTTAGGTTGGGGTTCGGAGACCCAGTACTTC; size: .; J: TRBJ2-5; V: TRBV7-6; length: 14; D: .
CDR3: CSATSGGLGNEQFF; DNA: TGCAGTGCCACTAGCGGAGGGTTAGGCAATGAGCAGTTCTTC; size: many; J: TRBJ2-1; V: TRBV20-1; length: 14; D: TRBD2
CDR3: CASSLEASRGYEQYF; DNA: TGTGCCAGCAGCTTAGAGGCCAGTCGGGGCTACGAGCAGTACTTC; size: many; J: TRBJ2-7; V: TRBV7-6; length: 15; D: .
CDR3: CASSLTHGDTQYF; DNA: TGTGCCAGCAGCCTCACACATGGAGATACGCAGTATTTT; size: .; J: TRBJ2-3; V: TRBV7-9; length: 13; D: .
CDR3: CASSMWGAAEAFF; DNA: TGTGCCAGTAGTATGTGGGGGGCGGCCGAAGCTTTCTTT; size: .; J: TRBJ1-1; V: TRBV19; length: 13; D: .
CDR3: CASSLGTGATFQF; DNA: TGTGCCAGCAGCTTGGGGACAGGGGCGACTTTCCAATTC; size: few; J: TRBJ2-5; V: TRBV5-5; length: 13; D: TRBD1
CDR3: CTIRSGTGRLAGENEQFF; DNA: TGTACCATCAGATCCGGGACAGGGCGACTAGCGGGAGAGAATGAGCAGTTCTTC; size: .; J: TRBJ2-1; V: TRBV3-1; length: 18; D: TRBD2